What follows are 12 T cell receptor beta chains derived from one specimen sequenced in a study of long-term antiretroviral therapy in people with HIV. A v3.0 immunoSEQ assay was performed at survey level. The assay was immunoSEQ multiplex PCR, and TCRdb's table has in-frame clones only and misses some. Of 23,000 or so clones detected, 65% to 90% appear once; the ten largest clones hold about 18%. Sequences were derived from unsorted PBMCs, sampled 0.1 years before starting antiretroviral therapy. The receptors shown here come from a man between 18 and 35 years old with HIV.

The V call is TRBV30, the J call TRBJ2-7; possibly TRBD2 for D (5 bases). V was shortened by 1 base and J by 5 bases, with 12 bases between the two germline ends. The germline gives CDR1 GTSNPN, CDR2 SVGIG (reference sequence). The CDR3 has 13 residues. In nucleotides, the CDR3 is TGTGCCTGGAGTGAAGCGGCAGTCCACGAGCAGTACTTC. This gives the protein CAWSEAAVHEQYF. Supplemented by reference TRBV30 and TRBJ2-7, the full variable domain reads SQTIHQWPATLVQPVGSPLSLECTVEGTSNPNLYWYRQAAGRGLQLLFYSVGIGQISSEVPQNLSASRPQDRQFILSSKKLLLSDSGFYLCAWSEAAVHEQYFGPGTRLTVT.

The rearrangement links TRBV5-4 to TRBJ2-3; 12 nucleotides line up with TRBD1. V shed 7 bases and J 4 bases; nucleotides not matched to a gene: 10. This CDR3 comprises 16 residues. Germline V lookup: CDR1 SGHNT, CDR2 YYREEE (reference sequence). The CDR3 DNA reads TGTGCCAGCGGACTCTGGGGGACAGGGGGCCCAGATACGCAGTATTTT. This gives the protein CASGLWGTGGPDTQYF.

CDR3 nucleotide sequence: TGTGCCAGCAGCCTCTCAGGGGGTAGCCGTCAACGAACAGATACGCAGTATTTT. This translates into CASSLSGGSRQRTDTQYF. The rearrangement uses TRBV4-2 and TRBJ2-3; 7 bases match TRBD1. The CDR3 contains 18 residues. Germline V gene data show CDR1 as LGHNA and CDR2 as YNFKEQ. Unmatched junction bases numbered 16, after V lost 4 bases and J lost 3 bases.

The chain recombines TRBV14 with TRBJ2-1, with a possible D match to TRBD1 (6 bases). This CDR3 contains 15 residues. V lost 4 bases and J 4 bases, leaving 14 bases between the germline ends. Looked up from germline, CDR1 is SGHDN and CDR2 is FVKESK. The CDR3 here is CASSPGQTKYNEQFF. The CDR3 nucleotides read TGTGCCAGCAGCCCTGGACAGACCAAATACAATGAGCAGTTCTTC.

The chain uses TRBV28 and TRBJ2-5; 9 bases align to TRBD1. CDR1 is MDHEN, CDR2 SYDVKM, per germline. The CDR3 sequence is 16 residues long. V shed 2 bases, J shed 5 bases, and the junction held 9 bases outside the gene matches. The CDR3 here is CASSLIPGQGGETQYF. The CDR3 DNA reads as TGTGCCAGCAGTTTAATTCCGGGACAGGGAGGGGAGACCCAGTACTTC.

The chain has TRBV5-4 and TRBJ2-7; TRBD2 agrees at 9 bases. Germline-derived CDR1 and CDR2 are SGHNT and YYREEE (reference sequence). V lost 3 bases, J lost 5 bases, and 3 bases stayed unmatched. The CDR3 spans 13 residues. CDR3 residues: CASSWTSDNEQYF. CDR3 DNA: TGTGCCAGCAGCTGGACTAGCGATAACGAGCAGTACTTC.

The chain uses TRBV30 and TRBJ2-7; 7 bases map to TRBD2. The germline CDR1 and CDR2 sequences are GTSNPN and SVGIG (reference sequence). The CDR3 totals 13 residues. Losses at the gene ends were 4 bases for V and 7 bases for J; bases not matched to a gene: 10. DNA for the CDR3: TGTGCCTGGACAAGTGGGGGGGTTGGAGAGCAGTACTTC. This translates into CAWTSGGVGEQYF.

The gene calls are TRBV2 and TRBJ2-5, with 9 bases aligning to TRBD1. V lost 4 bases and J lost 6; bases outside the gene matches: 3. Germline V gene lookup returns CDR1 SNHLY and CDR2 FYNNEI. CDR3 length: 13 amino acids. CDR3 sequence reads: CASSGQGVKTQYF. The CDR3 region has the DNA TGTGCCAGCAGTGGACAGGGGGTGAAGACCCAGTACTTC.

This clone was observed a single time. The CDR3 bases are TGTGCTAGTGGTAGCCACACAGGGTTTGCTCAGCCCCAGCATTTT. The encoded protein is CASGSHTGFAQPQHF. The rearrangement links TRBV12-5 to TRBJ1-5, with D perhaps TRBD1 (6 bases). The CDR3 loop spans 15 amino acids. Trimming pared 5 bases from V and 6 bases from J, leaving 17 bases between. From germline, CDR1 is LGHNT and CDR2 FRNRAP.

This sequence joins TRBV10-1 and TRBJ2-3, with TRBD2 matching 11 bases. Unmatched junction bases numbered 5, after V lost 6 bases and J lost 3 bases. Per germline, CDR1 WNHNN and CDR2 SYGVQD (reference sequence). The length of the CDR3 is 15 residues. Written as DNA, the CDR3 is TGCGCCAGCAGAGGGACTAGCGGCTGGACAGATACGCAGTATTTT. This sequence encodes CASRGTSGWTDTQYF.

CDR3 sequence reads: CASSLGREQYF. For the CDR3, the DNA is TGTGCCAGCAGCCTCGGGAGAGAGCAGTACTTC. The chain has TRBV5-4 and TRBJ2-7; TRBD2 might be the D (6 bases). The CDR3 loop spans 11 amino acids. The germline V and J ends were trimmed by 4 bases and 7 bases, with 9 bases remaining between them. Germline V gene sequence: CDR1 SGHNT, CDR2 YYREEE (reference sequence).

By share, this clone ranks as medium-sized. With a much larger clone just one base away, this may be a read error. In the same sample, other DNA sequences code for this CDR3. The rearrangement joins TRBV15 to TRBJ2-5, with 7 bases that match TRBD2. The CDR3 sequence is 13 residues long. Germline trimming cut 3 bases from V and 4 bases from J; bases unmatched to any gene: 2. Germline V gene lookup returns CDR1 LNHNV and CDR2 YYDKDF (reference sequence). DNA for the CDR3: TGTGCCACCAGCAGGATAGCGGGAGAGACCCAGTACTTC. It yields the protein CATSRIAGETQYF.